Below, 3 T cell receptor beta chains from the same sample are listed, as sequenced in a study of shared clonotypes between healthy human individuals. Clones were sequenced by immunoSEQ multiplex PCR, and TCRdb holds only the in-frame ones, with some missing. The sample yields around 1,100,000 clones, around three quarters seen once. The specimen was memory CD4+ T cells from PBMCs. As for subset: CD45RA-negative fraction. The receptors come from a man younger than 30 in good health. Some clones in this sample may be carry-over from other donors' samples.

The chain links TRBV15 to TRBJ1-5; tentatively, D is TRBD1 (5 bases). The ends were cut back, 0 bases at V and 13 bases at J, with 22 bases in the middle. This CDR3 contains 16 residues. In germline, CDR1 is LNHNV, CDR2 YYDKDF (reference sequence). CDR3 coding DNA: TGTGCCACCAGCAGAGAATCCGTCCCATGGGGAGGGACGCAGCATTTT. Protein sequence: CATSRESVPWGGTQHF.

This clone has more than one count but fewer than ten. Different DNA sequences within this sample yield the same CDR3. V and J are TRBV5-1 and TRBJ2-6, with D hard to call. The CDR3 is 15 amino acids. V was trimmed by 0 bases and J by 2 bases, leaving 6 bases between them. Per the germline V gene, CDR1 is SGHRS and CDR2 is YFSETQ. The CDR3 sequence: CASSLAVPGANVLTF. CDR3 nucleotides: TGCGCCAGCAGCTTGGCTGTCCCTGGGGCCAACGTCCTGACTTTC. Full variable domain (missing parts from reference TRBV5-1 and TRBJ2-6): KAGVTQTPRYLIKTRGQQVTLSCSPISGHRSVSWYQQTPGQGLQFLFEYFSETQRNKGNFPGRFSGRQFSNSRSEMNVSTLELGDSALYLCASSLAVPGANVLTFGAGSRLTVL.

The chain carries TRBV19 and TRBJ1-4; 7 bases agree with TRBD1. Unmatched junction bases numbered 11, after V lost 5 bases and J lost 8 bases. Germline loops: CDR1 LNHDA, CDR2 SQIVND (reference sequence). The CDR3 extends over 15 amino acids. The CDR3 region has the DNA TGTGCCAGTAGTCCTTCTTCAAAGGGACAGGAAAAACTGTTTTTT. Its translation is CASSPSSKGQEKLFF.